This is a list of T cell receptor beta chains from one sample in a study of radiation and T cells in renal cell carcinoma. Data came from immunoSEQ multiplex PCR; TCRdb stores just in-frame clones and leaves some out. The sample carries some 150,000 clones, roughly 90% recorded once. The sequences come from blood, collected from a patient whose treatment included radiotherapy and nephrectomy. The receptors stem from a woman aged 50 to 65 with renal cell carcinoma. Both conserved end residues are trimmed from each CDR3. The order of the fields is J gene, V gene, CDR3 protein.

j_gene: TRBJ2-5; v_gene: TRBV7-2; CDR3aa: ASTKPPAQETQY
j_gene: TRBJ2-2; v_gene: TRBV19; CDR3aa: ASSEGSAVGELF
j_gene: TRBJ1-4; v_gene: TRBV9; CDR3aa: ASSLDRDGTNEKLF
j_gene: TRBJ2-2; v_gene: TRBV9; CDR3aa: ASSGGQGRTGELF
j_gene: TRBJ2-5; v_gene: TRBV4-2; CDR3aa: ASSQYGTSGEETQY
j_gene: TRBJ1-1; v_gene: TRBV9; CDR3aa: ASSVTGFTEAF
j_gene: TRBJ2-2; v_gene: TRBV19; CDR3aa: ASSPDYTGELF
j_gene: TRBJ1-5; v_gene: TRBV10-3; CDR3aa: AIRGRMGQPQH
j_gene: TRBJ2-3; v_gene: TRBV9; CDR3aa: ASSALAGESTDTQY
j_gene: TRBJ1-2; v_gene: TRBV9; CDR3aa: ASSEGQGSLGGYT
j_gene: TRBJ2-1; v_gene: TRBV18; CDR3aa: ASSRKLTSGGAQDEQF
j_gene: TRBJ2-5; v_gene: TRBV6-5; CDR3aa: ASRLGLQYQETQY
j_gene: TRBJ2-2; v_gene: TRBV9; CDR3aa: ASSVAWGANTGELF
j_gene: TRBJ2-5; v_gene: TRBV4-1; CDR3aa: ASSQGPGSVETQY
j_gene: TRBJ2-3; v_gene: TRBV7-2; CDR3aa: ASSSQQSFTDTQY
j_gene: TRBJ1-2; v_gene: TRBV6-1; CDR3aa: ASSEARGNYGYT
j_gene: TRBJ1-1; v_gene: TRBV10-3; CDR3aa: AISGYTEAF
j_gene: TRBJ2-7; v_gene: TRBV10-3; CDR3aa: AISPSGGLTYEQY
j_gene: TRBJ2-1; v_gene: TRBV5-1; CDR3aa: ASTAAPYNEQF
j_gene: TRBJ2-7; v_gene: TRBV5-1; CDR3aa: ASSLSGGKEQY
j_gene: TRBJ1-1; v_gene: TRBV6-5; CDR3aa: ASSGGGWNTEAF
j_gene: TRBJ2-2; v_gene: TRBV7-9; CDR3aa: ASSLPRTENTGELF
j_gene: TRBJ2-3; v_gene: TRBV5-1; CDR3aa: ASSSDRYGTDTQY
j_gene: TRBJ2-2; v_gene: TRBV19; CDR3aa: ASSISGEAGELF
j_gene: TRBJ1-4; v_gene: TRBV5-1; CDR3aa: ASSLGEGRGEKLF
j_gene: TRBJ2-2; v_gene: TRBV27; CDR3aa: ASSLIGLANTGELF
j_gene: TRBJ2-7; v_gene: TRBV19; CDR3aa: ASGVGREQY
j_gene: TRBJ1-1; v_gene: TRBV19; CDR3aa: ASSISTGAAEAF
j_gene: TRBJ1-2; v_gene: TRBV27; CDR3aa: ASSTTRGQGDHYGYT
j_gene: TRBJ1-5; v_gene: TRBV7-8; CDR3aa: ASSLLGGGNQPQH
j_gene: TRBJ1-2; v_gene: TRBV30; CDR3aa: AWSVSRGSSGYT
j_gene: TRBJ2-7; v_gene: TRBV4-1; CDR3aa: ASSQRGLARSYEQY
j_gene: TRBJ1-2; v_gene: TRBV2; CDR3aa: ASIREGGPNYGYT
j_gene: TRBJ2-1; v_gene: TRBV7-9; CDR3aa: ASRPIAGGYNEQF
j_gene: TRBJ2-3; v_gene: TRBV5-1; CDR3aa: ASSSDGRTDTQY
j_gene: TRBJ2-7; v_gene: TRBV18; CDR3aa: ASSPRTSAAYEQY
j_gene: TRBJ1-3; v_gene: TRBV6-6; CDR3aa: ASNTPGVSSGNTIY
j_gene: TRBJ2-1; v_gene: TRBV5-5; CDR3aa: ASILAGGEQF
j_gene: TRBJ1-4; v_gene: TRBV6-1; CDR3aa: ASSGGPWEKLF
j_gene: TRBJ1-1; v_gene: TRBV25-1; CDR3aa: ASTGWERTEAF
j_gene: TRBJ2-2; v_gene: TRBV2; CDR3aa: ASSEISGELF